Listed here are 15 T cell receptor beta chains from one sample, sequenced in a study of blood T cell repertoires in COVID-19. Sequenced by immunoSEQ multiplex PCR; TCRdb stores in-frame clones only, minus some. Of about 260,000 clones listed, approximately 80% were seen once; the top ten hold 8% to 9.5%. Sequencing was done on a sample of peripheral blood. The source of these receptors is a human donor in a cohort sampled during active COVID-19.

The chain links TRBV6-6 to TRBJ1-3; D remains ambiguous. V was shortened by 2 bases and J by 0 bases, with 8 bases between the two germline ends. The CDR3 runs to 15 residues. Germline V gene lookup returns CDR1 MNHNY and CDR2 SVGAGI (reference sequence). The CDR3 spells CASSYEGHSGNTIYF. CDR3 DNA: TGTGCCAGCAGTTACGAGGGTCACTCTGGAAACACCATATATTTT.

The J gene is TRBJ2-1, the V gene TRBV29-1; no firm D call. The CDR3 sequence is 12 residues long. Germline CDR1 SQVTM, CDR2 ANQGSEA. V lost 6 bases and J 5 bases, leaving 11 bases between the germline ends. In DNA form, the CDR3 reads TGCAGCGTGCAGGTTGGTCACAATGAGCAGTTCTTC. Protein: CSVQVGHNEQFF.

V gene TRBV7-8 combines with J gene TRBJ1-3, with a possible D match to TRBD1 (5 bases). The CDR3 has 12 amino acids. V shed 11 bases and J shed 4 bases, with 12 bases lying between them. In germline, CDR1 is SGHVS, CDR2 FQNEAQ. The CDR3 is CAWGGGGNTIYF. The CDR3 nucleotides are TGTGCCTGGGGGGGTGGAGGAAACACCATATATTTT.

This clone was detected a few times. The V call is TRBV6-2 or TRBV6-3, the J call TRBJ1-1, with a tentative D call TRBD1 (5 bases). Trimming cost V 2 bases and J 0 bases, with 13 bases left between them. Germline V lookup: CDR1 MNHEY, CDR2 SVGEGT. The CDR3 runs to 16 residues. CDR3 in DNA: TGTGCCAGCAGTTACGACATTAAGGGGATGAACACTGAAGCTTTCTTT. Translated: CASSYDIKGMNTEAFF.

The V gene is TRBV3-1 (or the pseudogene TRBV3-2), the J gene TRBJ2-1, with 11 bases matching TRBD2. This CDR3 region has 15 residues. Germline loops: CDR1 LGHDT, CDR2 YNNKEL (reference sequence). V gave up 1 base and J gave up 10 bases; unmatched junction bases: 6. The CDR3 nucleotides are TGTGCCAGCAGCCAAGGACTAGCGGGGATGGGCGAGCAGTTCTTC. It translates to CASSQGLAGMGEQFF.

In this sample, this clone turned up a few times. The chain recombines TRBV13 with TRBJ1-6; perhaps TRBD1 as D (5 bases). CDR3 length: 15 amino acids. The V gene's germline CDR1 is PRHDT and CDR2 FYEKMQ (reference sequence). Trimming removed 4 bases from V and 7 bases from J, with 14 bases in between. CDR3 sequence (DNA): TGTGCCAGCAGCTCACAGGTAATAGGGAATTCACCCCTCCACTTT. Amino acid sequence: CASSSQVIGNSPLHF. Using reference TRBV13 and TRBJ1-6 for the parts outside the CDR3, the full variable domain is AAGVIQSPRHLIKEKRETATLKCYPIPRHDTVYWYQQGPGQDPQFLISFYEKMQSDKGSIPDRFSAQQFSDYHSELNMSSLELGDSALYFCASSSQVIGNSPLHFGNGTRLTVT.

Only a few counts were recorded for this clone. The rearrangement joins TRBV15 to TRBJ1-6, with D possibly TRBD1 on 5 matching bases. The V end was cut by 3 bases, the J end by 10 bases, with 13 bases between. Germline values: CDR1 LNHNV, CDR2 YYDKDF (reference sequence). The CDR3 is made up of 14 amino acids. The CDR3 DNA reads TGTGCCACCAGCAGGGGCAGGGAGGGATCACCCCTCCACTTT. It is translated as CATSRGREGSPLHF.

The CDR3 region is CASSLTSGRWNEQFF. The CDR3 region has the DNA TGTGCCAGCAGCTTAACTAGCGGGAGATGGAATGAGCAGTTCTTC. This chain connects TRBV11-2 to TRBJ2-1, with 11 bases lining up with TRBD2. The CDR3 is 15 residues long. The germline V gene encodes CDR1 SGHAT and CDR2 FQNNGV. Trimming cost V 2 bases and J 7 bases; bases outside gene matches: 4.

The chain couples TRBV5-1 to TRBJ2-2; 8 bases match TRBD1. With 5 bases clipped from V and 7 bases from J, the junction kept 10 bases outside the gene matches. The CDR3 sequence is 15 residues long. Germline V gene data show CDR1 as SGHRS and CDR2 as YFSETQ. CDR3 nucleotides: TGCGCCAGCAGATTCGGGACAGGCGGAATCGGGGAGCTGTTTTTT. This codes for CASRFGTGGIGELFF.

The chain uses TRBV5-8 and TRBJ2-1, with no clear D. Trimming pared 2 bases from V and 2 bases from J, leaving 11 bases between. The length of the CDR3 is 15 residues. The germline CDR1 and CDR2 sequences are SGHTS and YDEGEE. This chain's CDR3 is CASSLQPRAYNEQFF. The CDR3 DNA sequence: TGTGCCAGCAGCTTACAGCCCCGAGCCTACAATGAGCAGTTCTTC.

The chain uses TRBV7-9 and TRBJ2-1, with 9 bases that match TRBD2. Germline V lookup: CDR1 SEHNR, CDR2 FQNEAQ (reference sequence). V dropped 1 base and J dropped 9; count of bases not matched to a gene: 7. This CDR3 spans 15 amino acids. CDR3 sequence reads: CASSLGAGGNFEQFF. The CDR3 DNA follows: TGTGCCAGCAGCTTAGGGGCGGGAGGGAACTTTGAGCAGTTCTTC.

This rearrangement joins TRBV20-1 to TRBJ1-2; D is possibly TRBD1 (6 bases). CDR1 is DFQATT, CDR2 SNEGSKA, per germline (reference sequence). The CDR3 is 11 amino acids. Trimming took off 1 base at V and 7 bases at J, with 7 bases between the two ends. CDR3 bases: TGCAGTGCTAGAGGGACAGCTGGCTACACCTTC. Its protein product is CSARGTAGYTF.

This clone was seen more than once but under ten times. The DNA for the CDR3 is TGTGCCAGCAGCCTCGGCACGGGGATCTCCTACGAGCAGTACTTC. Its translation: CASSLGTGISYEQYF. The chain couples TRBV11-2 to TRBJ2-7; TRBD2 is a possible D gene (5 bases). Trimming pared 5 bases from V and 0 bases from J, leaving 14 bases between. Germline lookup yields CDR1 SGHAT and CDR2 FQNNGV. This CDR3 spans 15 amino acids.

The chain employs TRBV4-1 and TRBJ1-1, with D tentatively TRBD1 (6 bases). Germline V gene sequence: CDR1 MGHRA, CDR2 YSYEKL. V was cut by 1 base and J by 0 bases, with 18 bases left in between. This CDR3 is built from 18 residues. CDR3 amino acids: CASSQGSGVFSLNTEAFF. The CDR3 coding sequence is TGCGCCAGCAGCCAAGGGTCAGGGGTCTTCTCCTTGAACACTGAAGCTTTCTTT.

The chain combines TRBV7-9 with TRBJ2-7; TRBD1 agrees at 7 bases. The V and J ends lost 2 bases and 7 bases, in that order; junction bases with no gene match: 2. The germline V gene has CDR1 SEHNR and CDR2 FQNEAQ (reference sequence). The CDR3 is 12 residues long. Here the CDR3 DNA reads TGTGCCAGCAGCTTACAGGGGGTAGAGCAGTACTTC. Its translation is CASSLQGVEQYF. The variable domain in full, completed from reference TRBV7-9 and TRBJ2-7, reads DTGVSQNPRHKITKRGQNVTFRCDPISEHNRLYWYRQTLGQGPEFLTYFQNEAQLEKSRLLSDRFSAERPKGSFSTLEIQRTEQGDSAMYLCASSLQGVEQYFGPGTRLTVT.